The following is a TCR beta chain sequence with its context. This clone occurred once. Its antigen is unknown. Base qualities are not provided; no much larger clone lies one nucleotide away. The entry originates in a study of blood T cell repertoires in COVID-19 (dated by TCRdb to between 2020 and 2021). In terms of the full investigation: The collaborator samples originated in the United States, Italy and Spain and spanned the acute and convalescent phases of COVID-19. The material from the prospective study consisted of cDNA or gDNA derived from T cells, B-cell-depleted T cells, or PBMCs. Deeply sampled blood TCRbeta repertoires from subjects exposed to, actively infected with, or recovered from COVID-19 were included in the dataset. The repertoires were released in a freely available public database meant as a resource for research on the immune response to SARS-CoV-2. Samples came from the ongoing ImmuneRACE study (first 160 participants) plus 1,254 subjects from 6 global collaborators. The sample metadata nearly always contained a de-identified subject ID, COVID-19 status, age in years and sex. Where available, HLA class I and class II types were obtained from metadata supplied by the sample provider rather than from assay-based typing. Overall results and qualifications from the work: The quantity of clinical and demographic metadata differed by source and by participant and was supplied without curation.

In the prospective study, participants were roughly 18 to 95 years old, resided in 24 geographic areas of the United States, and were enrolled through a virtual design. In the prospective study, participants were assigned to cohorts based on the clinical history participants reported in a screening survey and a study questionnaire. In the prospective study, whole blood, serum and a nasopharyngeal or oropharyngeal swab were collected from each participant by mobile phlebotomists. Additional blood draws and questionnaires over an approximately 2-month period could optionally be provided by prospective study participants. Prospective study blood samples were shipped either frozen or at room temperature before DNA extraction. TCRbeta CDR3 regions were amplified from genomic DNA using the immunoSEQ Assay, a bias-controlled multiplex PCR. Concerning the study's data processing: Within the assay, amplification of reference gene primers was used to estimate how many nucleated cells each sample contained. To quantify the absolute abundance of each unique TCRbeta CDR3 rearrangement, sequence reads were collapsed and filtered. For each sample, productive Simpson clonality was calculated as the square root of Simpson's diversity index over productive rearrangements. TCRdb took over this immuneACCESS table, retaining in-frame rearrangements with V and J assigned. Such tables are incomplete; in checked studies, under half of the missing clones stem from an unresolved V gene, and the remainder is unexplained. The DNA gave D and trimming, while V, J and clone size come from that table. The sample includes around 230,000 clones, with over 85% observed a single time. The ten largest clones capture 3.5% to 4% of the sample.

For this chain, trimming is 7 bases at the V end and 4 bases at the J end, and the number of junction bases without a gene match is 11. The CDR3 holds 15 amino acids from the cysteine to the phenylalanine. Only the CDR3 portion is preserved as DNA: 45 bases, with reading frame beginning at the first base. According to the germline V gene, CDR1 reads SGHRS and CDR2 reads YFSETQ. The sequence is built from TRBV5-1 and TRBJ2-5, with 9 central nucleotides matching TRBD2. The source is a woman aged 25 to 39 with acute COVID-19. The material sequenced was PBMCs or T cells enriched from blood (not recorded which). The DNA sequence reads TGCGCCAGCTCCCCCGATAGCGGGGGCTTAGAGACCCAGTACTTC. Its amino acids are CASSPDSGGLETQYF. Extended through the reference TRBV5-1 and TRBJ2-5 proteins, this CDR3 yields the full variable domain: KAGVTQTPRYLIKTRGQQVTLSCSPISGHRSVSWYQQTPGQGLQFLFEYFSETQRNKGNFPGRFSGRQFSNSRSEMNVSTLELGDSALYLCASSPDSGGLETQYFGPGTRLLVL.